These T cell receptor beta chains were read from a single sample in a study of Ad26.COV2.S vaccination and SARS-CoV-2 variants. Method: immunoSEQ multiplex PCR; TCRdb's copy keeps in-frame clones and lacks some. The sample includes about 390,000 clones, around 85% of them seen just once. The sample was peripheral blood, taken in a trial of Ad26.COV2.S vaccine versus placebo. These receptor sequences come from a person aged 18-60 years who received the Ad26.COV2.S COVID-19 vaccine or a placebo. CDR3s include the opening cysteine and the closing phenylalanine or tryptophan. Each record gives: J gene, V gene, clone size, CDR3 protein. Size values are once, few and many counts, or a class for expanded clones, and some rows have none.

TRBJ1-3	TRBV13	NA	CASSSLGGAGGNTIYF
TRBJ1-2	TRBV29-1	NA	CSAEDRTAGGYTF
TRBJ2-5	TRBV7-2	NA	CASRPRREETQYF
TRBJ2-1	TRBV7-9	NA	CASSFAGGSYNEQFF
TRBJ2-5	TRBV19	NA	CASSLGQGVGETQYF
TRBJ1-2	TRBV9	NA	CASSGKDRGNGYTF
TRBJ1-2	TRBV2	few	CASSESTDREDDGYTF
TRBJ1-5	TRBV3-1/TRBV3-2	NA	CASSQGWDRGTQPQHF
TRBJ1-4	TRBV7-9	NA	CASSSGQGTIGNEKLFF
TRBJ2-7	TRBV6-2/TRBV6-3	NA	CASSRTGGWYEQYF